This record covers a single T cell receptor beta chain. What it binds is not known. Looked up from germline, CDR1 is SGHTA and CDR2 is FQGNSA. The V end was cut by 3 bases, the J end by 3 bases, with 11 bases between. There are 14 residues in the CDR3. The repertoire was sequenced with immunoSEQ multiplex PCR; TCRdb's copy has only in-frame clones and lacks some. This sample has tens of thousands of clones, with approximately 80% found just once. The data were taken from a study of T cells in narcolepsy. Study as a whole: Patients with NT1 or NT2 and healthy control donors were enrolled.

General study points: Autoreactive clonotypes reportedly recurred in blood of same and different patients, not controls. Autoreactive HCRT-specific and TRIB2-specific clonotypes were marked in same-patient CSF-versus-blood CD4+ comparisons. Autoreactive clone sequences were missing from some blood memory CD4+ repertoires.

The sequenced material came from memory (CD45RA-) CD4+ T cells from blood. The chain has TRBV7-2 and TRBJ1-1; D may be TRBD1 (5 bases). This TCR was sampled from a human donor in good health. The CDR3 is CASSLQGGDTEAFF. CDR3 coding DNA: TGTGCCAGCAGCTTGCAGGGAGGTGACACTGAAGCTTTCTTT.